The sequence of this T cell receptor (beta chain) was determined in a study of control samples from healthy donors and cancer patients. The assay was immunoSEQ multiplex PCR, and TCRdb's table has in-frame clones only and misses some. Of over 100,000 clones listed, about 89% are singletons. Trimming cost V 0 bases and J 1 base; bases outside gene matches: 6. Germline CDR1 and CDR2: SGHTA and FQGNSA. This CDR3 has 18 amino acids. The source is a woman between 45 and 65 years old in good health. This chain uses TRBV7-2 with TRBJ2-5; TRBD2 matches at 12 bases. Sequences were obtained from blood. This chain's CDR3 is CASSLAPSGGASQETQYF. In nucleotides, the CDR3 is TGTGCCAGCAGCTTAGCGCCTAGCGGGGGGGCTTCCCAAGAGACCCAGTACTTC.